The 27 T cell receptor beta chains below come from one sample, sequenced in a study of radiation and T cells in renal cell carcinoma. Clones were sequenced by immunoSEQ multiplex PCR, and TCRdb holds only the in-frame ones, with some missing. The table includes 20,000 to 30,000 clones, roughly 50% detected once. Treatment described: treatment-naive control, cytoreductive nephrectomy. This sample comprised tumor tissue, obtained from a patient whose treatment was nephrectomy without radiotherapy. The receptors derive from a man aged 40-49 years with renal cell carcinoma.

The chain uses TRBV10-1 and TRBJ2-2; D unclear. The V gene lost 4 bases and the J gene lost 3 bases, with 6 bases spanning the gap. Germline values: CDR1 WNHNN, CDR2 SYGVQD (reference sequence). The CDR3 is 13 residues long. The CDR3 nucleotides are TGCGCCAGCAGTGCTACCCACACCGGGGAGCTGTTTTTT. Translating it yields CASSATHTGELFF.

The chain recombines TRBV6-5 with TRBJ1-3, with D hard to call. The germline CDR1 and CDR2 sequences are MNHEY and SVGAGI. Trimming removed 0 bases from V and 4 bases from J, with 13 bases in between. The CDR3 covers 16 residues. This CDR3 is CASSYSTSEKGNTIYF. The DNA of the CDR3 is TGTGCCAGCAGTTACTCGACCTCAGAGAAAGGAAACACCATATATTTT.

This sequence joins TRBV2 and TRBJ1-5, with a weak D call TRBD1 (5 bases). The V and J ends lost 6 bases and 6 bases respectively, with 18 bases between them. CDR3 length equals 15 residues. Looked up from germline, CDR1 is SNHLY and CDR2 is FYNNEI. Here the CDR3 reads CASRGRDLWGQPQHF. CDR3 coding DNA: TGTGCCAGCAGGGGTAGGGACCTCTGGGGTCAGCCCCAGCATTTT.

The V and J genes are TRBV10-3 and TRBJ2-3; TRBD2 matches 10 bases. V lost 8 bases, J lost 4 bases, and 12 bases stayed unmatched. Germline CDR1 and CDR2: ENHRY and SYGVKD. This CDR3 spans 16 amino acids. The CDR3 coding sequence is TGTGCCATCCGCCGAAGCGGGGGGGCCGTCGCAGATACGCAGTATTTT. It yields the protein CAIRRSGGAVADTQYF.

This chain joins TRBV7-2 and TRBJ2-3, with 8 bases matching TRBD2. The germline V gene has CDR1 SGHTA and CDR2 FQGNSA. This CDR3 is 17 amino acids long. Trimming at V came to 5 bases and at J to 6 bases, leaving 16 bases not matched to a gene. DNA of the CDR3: TGTGCCAGCAGCCCCCTTGGGCGGGGGGCCCGGGGGGATACGCAGTATTTT. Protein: CASSPLGRGARGDTQYF.

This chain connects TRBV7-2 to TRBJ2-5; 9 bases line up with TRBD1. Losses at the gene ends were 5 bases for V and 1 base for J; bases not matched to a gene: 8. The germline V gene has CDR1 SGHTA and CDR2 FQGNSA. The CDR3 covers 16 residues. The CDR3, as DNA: TGTGCCAGCAGCATTACAGGGGGCGGCCTCCAAGAGACCCAGTACTTC. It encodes CASSITGGGLQETQYF.

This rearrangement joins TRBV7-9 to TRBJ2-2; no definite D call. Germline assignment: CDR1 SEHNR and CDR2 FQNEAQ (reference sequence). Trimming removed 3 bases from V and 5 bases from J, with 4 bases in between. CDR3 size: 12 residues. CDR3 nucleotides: TGTGCCAGCAGCTTCTTAACCGGGGAGCTGTTTTTT. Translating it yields CASSFLTGELFF.

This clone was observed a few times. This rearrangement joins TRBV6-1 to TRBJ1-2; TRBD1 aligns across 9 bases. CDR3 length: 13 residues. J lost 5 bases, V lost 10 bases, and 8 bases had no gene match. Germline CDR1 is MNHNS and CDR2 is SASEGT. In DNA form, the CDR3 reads TGTGCCAATCATCCGGGACAGGGATATGGCTACACCTTC. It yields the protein CANHPGQGYGYTF.

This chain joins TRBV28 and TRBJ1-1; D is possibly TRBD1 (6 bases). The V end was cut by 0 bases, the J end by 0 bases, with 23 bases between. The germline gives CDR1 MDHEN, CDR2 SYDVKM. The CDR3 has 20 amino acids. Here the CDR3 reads CASSLCPLPTGQVMNTEAFF. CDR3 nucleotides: TGTGCCAGCAGTTTATGCCCCCTCCCAACAGGGCAAGTGATGAACACTGAAGCTTTCTTT.

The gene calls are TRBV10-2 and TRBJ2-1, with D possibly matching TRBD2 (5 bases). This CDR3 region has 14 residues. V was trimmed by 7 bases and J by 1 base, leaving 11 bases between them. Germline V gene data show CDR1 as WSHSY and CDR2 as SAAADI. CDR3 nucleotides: TGCGCCAGCACCGACCGGGGTTCCTACAATGAGCAGTTCTTC. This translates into CASTDRGSYNEQFF.

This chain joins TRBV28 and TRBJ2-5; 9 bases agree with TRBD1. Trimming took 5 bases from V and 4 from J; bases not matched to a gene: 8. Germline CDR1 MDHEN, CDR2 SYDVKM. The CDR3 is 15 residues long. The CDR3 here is CASSLPGQGRETQYF. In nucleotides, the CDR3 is TGTGCCAGCAGTCTACCGGGACAGGGTAGAGAGACCCAGTACTTC. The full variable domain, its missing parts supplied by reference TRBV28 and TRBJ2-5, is DVKVTQSSRYLVKRTGEKVFLECVQDMDHENMFWYRQDPGLGLRLIYFSYDVKMKEKGDIPEGYSVSREKKERFSLILESASTNQTSMYLCASSLPGQGRETQYFGPGTRLLVL.

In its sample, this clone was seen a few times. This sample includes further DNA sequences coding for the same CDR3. The CDR3 protein is CASSPGQYGYTF. CDR3 nucleotide sequence: TGTGCCAGCAGCCCAGGACAGTATGGCTACACCTTC. This rearrangement joins TRBV5-6 to TRBJ1-2, with D perhaps TRBD1 (6 bases). In germline, CDR1 is SGHDT, CDR2 YYEEEE. Trimming shortened V by 4 bases and J by 5 bases, and 9 bases separated the two germline ends. The CDR3 extends over 12 amino acids.

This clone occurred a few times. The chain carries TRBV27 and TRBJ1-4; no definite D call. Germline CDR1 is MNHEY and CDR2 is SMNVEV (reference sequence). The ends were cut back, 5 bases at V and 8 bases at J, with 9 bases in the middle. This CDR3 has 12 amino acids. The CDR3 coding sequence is TGTGCCAGCAGTCAAGTGGGCGAAAAACTGTTTTTT. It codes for CASSQVGEKLFF.

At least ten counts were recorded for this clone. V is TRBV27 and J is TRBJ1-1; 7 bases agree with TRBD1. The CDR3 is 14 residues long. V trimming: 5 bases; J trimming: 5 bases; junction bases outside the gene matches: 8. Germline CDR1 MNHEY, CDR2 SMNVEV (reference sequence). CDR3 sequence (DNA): TGTGCCAGCAGTCCCGACAGGGCTGGTACTGAAGCTTTCTTT. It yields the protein CASSPDRAGTEAFF.

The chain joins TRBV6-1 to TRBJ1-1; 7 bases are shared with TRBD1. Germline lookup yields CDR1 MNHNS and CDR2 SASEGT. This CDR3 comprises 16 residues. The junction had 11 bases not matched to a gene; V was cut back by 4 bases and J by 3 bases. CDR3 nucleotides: TGTGCCAGCAGTGGGGGCTTGGGGCAGGGGGACACTGAAGCTTTCTTT. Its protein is CASSGGLGQGDTEAFF.

This CDR3 is CASNTGPGVLKYF. The CDR3 nucleotides are TGTGCCAGCAACACAGGCCCCGGGGTTTTAAAATACTTC. This chain links TRBV6-5 with TRBJ2-7; D is perhaps TRBD1 or TRBD2 (5 bases each). CDR1 and CDR2 from the germline V gene are MNHEY and SVGAGI. The CDR3 covers 13 residues. The ends were cut back, 7 bases at V and 13 bases at J, with 23 bases in the middle.

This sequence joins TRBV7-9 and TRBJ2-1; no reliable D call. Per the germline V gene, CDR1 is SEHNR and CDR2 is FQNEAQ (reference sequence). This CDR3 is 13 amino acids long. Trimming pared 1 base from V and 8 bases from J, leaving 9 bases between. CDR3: CASSLGLHDEQFF. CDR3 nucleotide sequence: TGTGCCAGCAGCTTAGGACTGCACGATGAGCAGTTCTTC. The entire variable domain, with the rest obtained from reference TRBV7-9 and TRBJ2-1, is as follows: DTGVSQNPRHKITKRGQNVTFRCDPISEHNRLYWYRQTLGQGPEFLTYFQNEAQLEKSRLLSDRFSAERPKGSFSTLEIQRTEQGDSAMYLCASSLGLHDEQFFGPGTRLTVL.

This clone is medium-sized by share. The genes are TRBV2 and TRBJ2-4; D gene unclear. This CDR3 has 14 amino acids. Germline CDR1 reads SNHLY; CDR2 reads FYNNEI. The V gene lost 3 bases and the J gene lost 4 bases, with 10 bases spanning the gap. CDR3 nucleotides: TGTGCCAGCAGTGAGACTGAAAGAAAAAACATTCAGTACTTC. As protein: CASSETERKNIQYF.

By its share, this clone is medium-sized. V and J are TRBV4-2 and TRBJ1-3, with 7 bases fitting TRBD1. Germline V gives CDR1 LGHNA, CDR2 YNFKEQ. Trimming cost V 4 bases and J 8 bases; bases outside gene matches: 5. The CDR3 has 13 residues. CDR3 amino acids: CASSPGDSHTIYF. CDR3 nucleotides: TGTGCCAGCAGCCCCGGGGACAGTCACACCATATATTTT.

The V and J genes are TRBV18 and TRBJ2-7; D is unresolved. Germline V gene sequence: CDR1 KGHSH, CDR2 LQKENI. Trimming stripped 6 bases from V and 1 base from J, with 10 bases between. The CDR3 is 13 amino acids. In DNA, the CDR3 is TGTGCCAGCTCCGCGGTCAGGTCCTACGAGCAGTACGTC. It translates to CASSAVRSYEQYV.

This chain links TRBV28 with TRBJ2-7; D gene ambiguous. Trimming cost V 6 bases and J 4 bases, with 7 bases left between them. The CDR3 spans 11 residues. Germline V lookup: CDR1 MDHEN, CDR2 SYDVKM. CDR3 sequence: CASSRNYEQYF. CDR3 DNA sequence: TGTGCCAGCAGCCGTAATTACGAGCAGTACTTC. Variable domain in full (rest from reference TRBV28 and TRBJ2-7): DVKVTQSSRYLVKRTGEKVFLECVQDMDHENMFWYRQDPGLGLRLIYFSYDVKMKEKGDIPEGYSVSREKKERFSLILESASTNQTSMYLCASSRNYEQYFGPGTRLTVT.

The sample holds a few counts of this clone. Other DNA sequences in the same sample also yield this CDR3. The CDR3 DNA reads TGTGCCAGCAGCTTAAGATGGGGTCGGGGGTTCACCGGGGAGCTGTTTTTT. Residues: CASSLRWGRGFTGELFF. V usage is TRBV7-2 and J usage is TRBJ2-2; perhaps TRBD2 as D (6 bases). CDR1 and CDR2 (germline): SGHTA, FQGNSA. V lost 2 bases, J lost 4 bases, and 17 bases lay in between. The CDR3 loop spans 17 amino acids. Full variable domain (missing parts from reference TRBV7-2 and TRBJ2-2): GAGVSQSPSNKVTEKGKDVELRCDPISGHTALYWYRQSLGQGLEFLIYFQGNSAPDKSGLPSDRFSAERTGGSVSTLTIQRTQQEDSAVYLCASSLRWGRGFTGELFFGEGSRLTVL.

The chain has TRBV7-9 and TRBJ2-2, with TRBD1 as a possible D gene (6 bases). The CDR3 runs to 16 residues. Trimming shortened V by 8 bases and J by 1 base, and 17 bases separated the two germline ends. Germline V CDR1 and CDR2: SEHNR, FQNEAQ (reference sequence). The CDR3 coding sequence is TGTGCCAGCCTGGGGGCAGGAAGTAAGAACACCGGGGAGCTGTTTTTT. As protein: CASLGAGSKNTGELFF.

The CDR3 DNA reads TGTGCCAGCCTTAGGGACGGGCGCACAGATACGCAGTATTTT. Its protein is CASLRDGRTDTQYF. The chain links TRBV18 to TRBJ2-3, with D perhaps matching TRBD1 or TRBD2 (5 bases each). CDR3 size: 14 residues. Trimming took off 8 bases at V and 1 base at J, with 13 bases between the two ends. Germline V gives CDR1 KGHSH, CDR2 LQKENI.

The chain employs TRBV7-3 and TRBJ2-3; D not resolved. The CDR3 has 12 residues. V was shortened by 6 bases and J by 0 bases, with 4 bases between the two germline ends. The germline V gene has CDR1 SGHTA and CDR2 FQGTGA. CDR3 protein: CASSQSTDTQYF. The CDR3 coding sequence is TGTGCCAGCAGTCAAAGCACAGATACGCAGTATTTT. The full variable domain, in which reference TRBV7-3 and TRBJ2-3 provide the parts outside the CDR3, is GAGVSQTPSNKVTEKGKYVELRCDPISGHTALYWYRQSLGQGPEFLIYFQGTGAADDSGLPNDRFFAVRPEGSVSTLKIQRTERGDSAVYLCASSQSTDTQYFGPGTRLTVL.

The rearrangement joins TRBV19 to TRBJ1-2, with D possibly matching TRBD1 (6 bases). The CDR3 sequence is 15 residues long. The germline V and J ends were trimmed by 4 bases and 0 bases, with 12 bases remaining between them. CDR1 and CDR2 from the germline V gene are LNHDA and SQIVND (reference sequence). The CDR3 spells CASSNSGQTNYGYTF. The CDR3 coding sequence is TGTGCCAGTAGTAACTCAGGACAGACTAACTATGGCTACACCTTC.

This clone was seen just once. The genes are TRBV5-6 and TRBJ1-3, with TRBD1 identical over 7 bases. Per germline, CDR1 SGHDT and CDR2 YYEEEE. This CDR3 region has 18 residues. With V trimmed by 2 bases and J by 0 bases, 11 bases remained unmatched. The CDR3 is CASSFAVQGQYSGNTIYF. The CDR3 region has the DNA TGTGCCAGCAGCTTTGCTGTGCAGGGACAGTACTCTGGAAACACCATATATTTT.